Below are 24 T cell receptor beta chains sequenced from a single sample in a study of T-cell reconstitution after alpha-beta-depleted transplantation in children. It was with unique molecular identifiers that the TCRbeta library was prepared. TCRdb reprocessed the PCR reads with MiXCR, giving one entry per CDR3 protein. The profile shows over 150,000 distinct CDR3 sequences, 11% of them singletons. Sequencing was performed on PBMCs, taken before TCRalphabeta/CD19-depleted stem cell transplant. These receptor sequences come from a boy aged 2-15 years with acute myeloid leukemia, due to receive a stem cell transplant.

This clonotype has a count of ten or more. The chain couples TRBV7-9 to TRBJ2-5; possibly TRBD1 for D (6 bases). Germline CDR1 SEHNR, CDR2 FQNEAQ (reference sequence). The CDR3 runs 14 residues. The V end lost 5 bases, the J end lost 2 bases, and 12 bases lay between the germline ends. The CDR3: CASSPTRGQETQYF. In DNA, the CDR3 is TGTGCCAGCAGCCCGACGAGGGGGCAAGAGACCCAGTACTTC.

The sample holds many counts of this clonotype. CDR3 in DNA: TGCAGTGCTCCTCGACTCATCAATGACAATGAGCAGTTCTTC. Its protein is CSAPRLINDNEQFF. V is TRBV20-1 and J is TRBJ2-1; D gene uncertain. The V end lost 5 bases, the J end lost 5 bases, and 16 bases lay between the germline ends. The germline gives CDR1 DFQATT, CDR2 SNEGSKA (reference sequence). The CDR3 has 14 amino acids.

This clonotype was seen ten or more times. The rearrangement joins TRBV20-1 to TRBJ2-7, with 12 positions matching TRBD2. The germline V gene encodes CDR1 DFQATT and CDR2 SNEGSKA (reference sequence). V lost 4 bases to trimming and J lost 3 bases; unmatched junction nucleotides: 7. This CDR3 comprises 15 residues. CDR3 region: CSAKLAGGGGYEQYF. DNA for the CDR3: TGCAGTGCTAAACTAGCGGGAGGCGGAGGCTACGAGCAGTACTTC.

The rearrangement uses TRBV9 and TRBJ2-1; 7 bases match TRBD1. With V trimmed by 1 base and J by 5 bases, 3 bases remained unmatched. Germline CDR1 and CDR2: SGDLS and YYNGEE. The CDR3 is 14 residues long. The CDR3, as DNA: TGTGCCAGCAGCGTAAGGGACAGAAACAATGAGCAGTTCTTC. Encoded protein: CASSVRDRNNEQFF.

This clonotype was counted many times. V is TRBV5-1 and J is TRBJ1-1, with TRBD1 as a possible D gene (5 bases). The CDR3 is 15 amino acids. Germline-derived CDR1 and CDR2 are SGHRS and YFSETQ. Between the trimmed V and J ends, which lost 0 bases and 0 bases, there was a span of 9 bases. The CDR3 nucleotides read TGCGCCAGCAGCTTGGAAAAGGGACTGAACACTGAAGCTTTCTTT. Protein product: CASSLEKGLNTEAFF.

This clonotype was counted ten times or more. The gene calls are TRBV28 and TRBJ2-5, with TRBD2 identical over 7 bases. The CDR3 consists of 13 residues. Germline V gene data show CDR1 as MDHEN and CDR2 as SYDVKM. V trimming: 7 bases; J trimming: 3 bases; junction bases outside the gene matches: 5. DNA of the CDR3: TGTGCCAGCACCGGACTAGTTAAAGAGACCCAGTACTTC. Amino acids: CASTGLVKETQYF.

This clonotype was counted many times. This chain joins TRBV4-1 and TRBJ2-5; a possible D gene is TRBD1 (7 bases). Germline lookup yields CDR1 MGHRA and CDR2 YSYEKL. This CDR3 contains 18 residues. The ends were cut back, 4 bases at V and 3 bases at J, with 24 bases in the middle. This CDR3 is CASSPQQLNRGGKETQYF. DNA of the CDR3: TGCGCCAGCAGCCCACAGCAACTGAACAGGGGAGGCAAAGAGACCCAGTACTTC.

This clonotype has at least ten counts. V usage is TRBV5-1 and J usage is TRBJ2-1; unclear D gene. Germline CDR1 is SGHRS and CDR2 is YFSETQ. Trimming removed 7 bases at V and 0 bases at J, with 11 bases between. This CDR3 is 14 amino acids long. In DNA, the CDR3 is TGCGCCAGCTACGGGTCGAGCTCCTACAATGAGCAGTTCTTC. Translated: CASYGSSSYNEQFF.

This clonotype was observed at least ten times. The genes are TRBV5-1 and TRBJ1-5; the D gene is possibly TRBD1 (6 bases). CDR1 is SGHRS, CDR2 YFSETQ, per germline. The ends were cut back, 4 bases at V and 1 base at J, with 12 bases in the middle. The CDR3 is 15 residues long. CDR3 loop: CASSNYRESNQPQHF. DNA of the CDR3: TGCGCCAGCAGCAATTACAGGGAGAGCAATCAGCCCCAGCATTTT.

This clonotype has ten or more counts. V usage is TRBV7-3 and J usage is TRBJ2-2; D not certain. The CDR3 totals 13 residues. In germline, CDR1 is SGHTA, CDR2 FQGTGA. V lost 4 bases and J lost 6, with 9 bases in between. The CDR3 region has the DNA TGTGCCAGCAGCTCGAATGTACCCGGGGAGCTGTTTTTT. This encodes CASSSNVPGELFF.

At least ten counts were recorded for this clonotype. The V call is TRBV6-2 or TRBV6-3, the J call TRBJ1-5; the match to TRBD1 covers 9 bases. This CDR3 has 20 residues. Losses at the gene ends were 0 bases for V and 0 bases for J; bases not matched to a gene: 12. Germline CDR1 reads MNHEY; CDR2 reads SVGEGT. The CDR3 protein is CASSYSERDRENLSNQPQHF. The CDR3 nucleotides read TGTGCCAGCAGTTACTCGGAGCGGGACAGGGAAAATCTTAGCAATCAGCCCCAGCATTTT.

This clonotype was picked up many times. In DNA form, the CDR3 reads TGTGCCAGCAGCCAAGTTTCCTACATCTCTGGAAACACCATATATTTT. It translates to CASSQVSYISGNTIYF. The chain uses TRBV4-2 and TRBJ1-3; D not certain. Germline assignment: CDR1 LGHNA and CDR2 YNFKEQ. Trimming removed 1 base from V and 0 bases from J, with 10 bases in between. The CDR3 is made up of 16 amino acids.

This clonotype was counted ten times or more. The chain has TRBV24-1 and TRBJ2-1, with TRBD1 matching 9 bases. CDR1 is KGHDR and CDR2 is SFDVKD in the germline V gene. The CDR3 is 17 residues long. The V gene end was trimmed by 3 bases and the J gene end by 2 bases; junction bases not matched to a gene: 7. The CDR3 loop reads CATSDGRTGGPYNEQFF. The CDR3 DNA follows: TGTGCCACCAGTGATGGCCGAACAGGGGGCCCCTACAATGAGCAGTTCTTC.

On this clonotype: A read error may produce the germline difference seen at one junction end. The chain has TRBV12-3 or TRBV12-4 and TRBJ2-3; TRBD2 matches at 9 bases. This CDR3 comprises 19 residues. CDR3 sequence: CASCFWASIAGDRTDTQYF. The CDR3 DNA follows: TGTGCCAGCTGTTTTTGGGCTTCTATAGCGGGAGATCGCACAGATACGCAGTATTTT.

This clonotype has at least ten counts. The chain couples TRBV7-3 to TRBJ2-3, with D tentatively TRBD1 (6 bases). This CDR3 has 15 residues. Germline lookup yields CDR1 SGHTA and CDR2 FQGTGA. V was trimmed by 5 bases and J by 1 base, leaving 13 bases between them. As DNA, the CDR3 is TGTGCCAGCAGCCTAGCAGGGGTGGGCACAGATACGCAGTATTTT. The encoded protein is CASSLAGVGTDTQYF.

This clonotype has a count of ten or more. The chain employs TRBV20-1 and TRBJ2-5, with D possibly TRBD1 on 7 matching bases. The germline V and J ends were trimmed by 0 bases and 5 bases, with 13 bases remaining between them. Germline CDR1 and CDR2: DFQATT and SNEGSKA (reference sequence). This CDR3 comprises 14 residues. Written as DNA, the CDR3 is TGCAGTGCTAGAGAAATACAGGGGAGGGAGACCCAGTACTTC. This translates into CSAREIQGRETQYF.

Note on this clonotype: One end of the junction does not line up with germline, which may come from a read error. The chain has TRBV20-1 and TRBJ2-1; D gene unclear. The germline V gene encodes CDR1 DFQATT and CDR2 SNEGSKA (reference sequence). The CDR3 is 13 residues long. CDR3 sequence reads: CSASGSSYNERFF. CDR3 bases: TGCAGTGCTAGCGGATCCTCCTACAATGAGCGGTTCTTC.

This clonotype was seen many times. The rearrangement uses TRBV5-1 and TRBJ2-2; the D gene is possibly TRBD1 (6 bases). This CDR3 region has 14 residues. Germline values: CDR1 SGHRS, CDR2 YFSETQ. The V end was cut by 9 bases, the J end by 4 bases, with 16 bases between. The CDR3 loop is CATQGLGGTGELFF. The CDR3 DNA reads TGCGCCACCCAGGGGCTTGGAGGCACCGGGGAGCTGTTTTTT. The full variable domain, with the rest looked up from reference TRBV5-1 and TRBJ2-2, is KAGVTQTPRYLIKTRGQQVTLSCSPISGHRSVSWYQQTPGQGLQFLFEYFSETQRNKGNFPGRFSGRQFSNSRSEMNVSTLELGDSALYLCATQGLGGTGELFFGEGSRLTVL.

The J gene is TRBJ1-1, the V gene TRBV11-2; D possibly corresponds to TRBD1 (5 bases). From germline, CDR1 is SGHAT and CDR2 FQNNGV. V shed 3 bases and J shed 11 bases, with 10 bases lying between them. There are 11 residues in the CDR3. CDR3 in amino acids: CASSLGLGAFF. Here the CDR3 DNA reads TGTGCCAGCAGCTTGGGGCTGGGCGCTTTCTTT.

V is TRBV5-5 and J is TRBJ1-1; a weak D match, TRBD1 (6 bases). Germline CDR1 is SGHKS and CDR2 is YYEKEE (reference sequence). The V and J ends lost 2 bases and 1 base respectively, with 9 bases between them. The CDR3 is 14 amino acids. CDR3 nucleotides: TGTGCCAGCAGCTTCGACAGGAAGAACACTGAAGCTTTCTTT. Residues: CASSFDRKNTEAFF.

This clonotype was detected ten times or more. This sequence joins TRBV5-1 and TRBJ2-2, with 10 bases that match TRBD1. This CDR3 contains 15 residues. The germline gives CDR1 SGHRS, CDR2 YFSETQ. J was trimmed by 1 base and V by 7 bases; bases with no gene match: 4. CDR3 in DNA: TGCGCCAGCGCGACAGGGGGCTGGAACACCGGGGAGCTGTTTTTT. This encodes CASATGGWNTGELFF. Complete variable domain (other parts from reference TRBV5-1 and TRBJ2-2): KAGVTQTPRYLIKTRGQQVTLSCSPISGHRSVSWYQQTPGQGLQFLFEYFSETQRNKGNFPGRFSGRQFSNSRSEMNVSTLELGDSALYLCASATGGWNTGELFFGEGSRLTVL.

This clonotype was recorded at least ten times. V is TRBV7-9 and J is TRBJ2-3; 7 bases are a match to TRBD2. There are 15 residues in the CDR3. J was trimmed by 2 bases and V by 4 bases; bases with no gene match: 6. Germline lookup yields CDR1 SEHNR and CDR2 FQNEAQ (reference sequence). The CDR3 is CASSSRSGSTDTQYF. The CDR3 nucleotides are TGTGCCAGCAGCTCTCGTAGCGGGTCCACAGATACGCAGTATTTT.

This clonotype was recorded at least ten times. The chain links TRBV12-3 or TRBV12-4 to TRBJ1-2; TRBD1 matches at 10 bases. The CDR3 has 13 residues. After removal of 6 bases from V and 5 bases from J, the junction contained 3 bases not matched to a gene. The chain's CDR3 is CASRRGQGYGYTF. The DNA for the CDR3 is TGTGCCAGCAGGCGGGGACAGGGGTATGGCTACACCTTC.

This clonotype has at least ten counts. The chain couples TRBV5-1 to TRBJ2-1; 7 bases are a match to TRBD1. Losses at the gene ends were 4 bases for V and 7 bases for J; bases not matched to a gene: 11. The CDR3 covers 15 residues. The germline V gene has CDR1 SGHRS and CDR2 YFSETQ. In nucleotides, the CDR3 is TGCGCCAGCAGCCCAACCTTTACAGGGGAGAATGAGCAGTTCTTC. Its protein product is CASSPTFTGENEQFF. Full variable domain (outside the CDR3, taken from reference TRBV5-1 and TRBJ2-1): KAGVTQTPRYLIKTRGQQVTLSCSPISGHRSVSWYQQTPGQGLQFLFEYFSETQRNKGNFPGRFSGRQFSNSRSEMNVSTLELGDSALYLCASSPTFTGENEQFFGPGTRLTVL.